This T cell receptor (beta chain) was captured in a study of STAT5B mutations in CD4+ large granular lymphocyte leukemia. The V and J ends lost 6 bases and 8 bases, in that order; junction bases with no gene match: 2. This CDR3 contains 14 residues. Germline V gene data show CDR1 as LNHDA and CDR2 as SQIVND (reference sequence). Profiled with immunoSEQ multiplex PCR; TCRdb holds only in-frame clones, not every one. Of some 35,000 clones in the sample, around three quarters were seen once. The chain joins TRBV19 to TRBJ1-6; 12 positions agree with TRBD1. This clonotype was sampled from a human donor in good health. Sequenced sample: CD4+ T cells from blood buffy coats. The CDR3 nucleotides are TGTGCCAGTAGGGGGACAGGGGGCGATTCACCCCTCCACTTT. It yields the protein CASRGTGGDSPLHF. The full variable domain, in which reference TRBV19 and TRBJ1-6 provide the parts outside the CDR3, is DGGITQSPKYLFRKEGQNVTLSCEQNLNHDAMYWYRQDPGQGLRLIYYSQIVNDFQKGDIAEGYSVSREKKESFPLTVTSAQKNPTAFYLCASRGTGGDSPLHFGNGTRLTVT.